The rows below give T cell receptor beta chains drawn from one sample of a study of T cell responses to AZD1222 COVID-19 vaccine. Only in-frame clones appear in the TCRdb table, and some are missing; sequencing was by immunoSEQ multiplex PCR. The data contain some 140,000 clones, around 89% of them singletons. The sequences come from peripheral blood, collected on day 0 of AZD1222 vaccination. All receptors derive from an adult in good health. The CDR3 runs from the conserved cysteine through the conserved F or W. D genes are given only for firm matches. The size entry is marked missing in some rows and otherwise reads once, few, many or a size class.

J,D,size,V,DNA,CDR3
TRBJ1-3,TRBD1,NA,TRBV18,TGTGCCAGCTCACCATTTACCCATGAAGACAGGGGGGCAGGAAACACCATATATTTT,CASSPFTHEDRGAGNTIYF
TRBJ2-1,NA,NA,TRBV3-1/TRBV3-2,TGTGCCAGCAGCAAAACCGGGACTGACTACAATGAGCAGTTCTTC,CASSKTGTDYNEQFF
TRBJ1-4,NA,NA,TRBV19,TGTGCCAGTACTGGGGCCTACAGCAAAGAAAAACTGTTTTTT,CASTGAYSKEKLFF
TRBJ1-2,TRBD1,NA,TRBV5-6,TGTGCCAGCAGCCGGGGACAGGGTTATGATGGCTACACCTTC,CASSRGQGYDGYTF
TRBJ1-4,NA,NA,TRBV7-8,TGTGCCAGCAGCTTAGAGTCCCGCACAGGGAATGAAAAACTGTTTTTT,CASSLESRTGNEKLFF
TRBJ1-2,TRBD1,NA,TRBV6-2/TRBV6-3,TGTGCCAGCAGTTACGGTGGCAGGGGGCAGAGCGGCTACACCTTC,CASSYGGRGQSGYTF
TRBJ2-7,NA,NA,TRBV7-2,TGTGCCAGCAGCTCGACGGGACACCTCTACGAGCAGTACTTC,CASSSTGHLYEQYF
TRBJ1-2,NA,NA,TRBV19,TGTGCCAGTACCTATGGGGTGGGTTCTTTTAACTATGGCTACACCTTC,CASTYGVGSFNYGYTF
TRBJ1-5,NA,NA,TRBV3-1/TRBV3-2,TGTGCCAGCAGCCAAGGACGCTGGGGAGGTGGCAATCAGCCCCAGCATTTT,CASSQGRWGGGNQPQHF
TRBJ1-2,NA,NA,TRBV19,TGTGCCAGTAGTTCCCACAAATATGGCTACACCTTC,CASSSHKYGYTF
TRBJ1-4,TRBD1,few,TRBV4-2,TGTGCCAGCAGCCCCTACGGACAGGGGAGTAATGAAAAACTGTTTTTT,CASSPYGQGSNEKLFF
TRBJ1-5,TRBD1,NA,TRBV10-3,TGTGCCATCAGTGAGTCTCAGGGGGGTTCCCAGCCCCAGCATTTT,CAISESQGGSQPQHF
TRBJ2-6,NA,NA,TRBV9,TGTGCCAGCAGCGTAGGAGGCAGGCCGTCCTCTGGGGCCAACGTCCTGACTTTC,CASSVGGRPSSGANVLTF
TRBJ1-1,NA,NA,TRBV28,TGTGCCAGCAGCCCCAGACCCGGGTCGAACACTGAAGCTTTCTTT,CASSPRPGSNTEAFF
TRBJ1-4,NA,NA,TRBV9,TGTGCCAGCAGCGTAGGGAGCCCGGGGGAAAAACTGTTTTTT,CASSVGSPGEKLFF
TRBJ2-7,NA,NA,TRBV2,TGTGCCAGCAGTGAGACCGGAGGGGGCTCCTACGAGCAGTACTTC,CASSETGGGSYEQYF
TRBJ2-7,NA,NA,TRBV6-5,TGTGCCAGCAGGCTGTACCGGGACGGATTCTACGAGCAGTACTTC,CASRLYRDGFYEQYF
TRBJ1-1,NA,NA,TRBV2,TGTGCCAGCTACCTCCCGGCGGGGGATGAAGCTTTCTTT,CASYLPAGDEAFF
TRBJ2-7,TRBD1,NA,TRBV18,TGTGCCAGCTCACCATCGGGACAGGTGTCCTACGAGCAGTACTTC,CASSPSGQVSYEQYF
TRBJ2-4,NA,NA,TRBV7-8,TGTGCCAGCAGCTCAAAAAACATTCAGTACTTC,CASSSKNIQYF
TRBJ2-1,TRBD1,NA,TRBV5-1,TGCGCCAGCAGCTTGGGCGACAGGGGGTTCCAATATGAGCAGTTCTTC,CASSLGDRGFQYEQFF
TRBJ1-2,TRBD1,NA,TRBV5-1,TGCGCCAGCAGCTTGGAACCTACAGGGGGCTTTGGAAGTGGCTACACCTTC,CASSLEPTGGFGSGYTF
TRBJ2-2,NA,NA,TRBV28,TGTGCCAGCAGTTTTGGGGGGGCCCCCCTCAACACCGGGGAGCTGTTTTTT,CASSFGGAPLNTGELFF
TRBJ1-4,NA,once,TRBV18,TGTGCCAGCTCACCACCGGGGCAGGGAGGAGAAAAACTGTTTTTT,CASSPPGQGGEKLFF
TRBJ2-1,NA,NA,TRBV6-5,TGTGCCAGCAGACGGCGGGATGAGCAGTTCTTC,CASRRRDEQFF
TRBJ2-1,NA,NA,TRBV7-6,TGTGCCAGCAGCTTACGAAACAATGAGCAGTTCTTC,CASSLRNNEQFF
TRBJ2-2,TRBD1,once,TRBV4-2,TGTGCCAGCAGCCAACAACAGGGGGCAAGCACCGGGGAGCTGTTTTTT,CASSQQQGASTGELFF
TRBJ1-6,TRBD1,NA,TRBV5-8,TGTGCCAGCAGCTTGGACGGGGACAGCTATAATTCACCCCTCCACTTT,CASSLDGDSYNSPLHF
TRBJ2-1,NA,NA,TRBV14,TGTGCCAGCAGCCAAGATCAGGGCCCCTTCTCCTACAATGAGCAGTTCTTC,CASSQDQGPFSYNEQFF
TRBJ1-4,NA,NA,TRBV18,TGTGCCAGCTCACCTGGGGACACCAAGAATGAAAAACTGTTTTTT,CASSPGDTKNEKLFF
TRBJ2-3,NA,NA,TRBV27,TGTGCCAGCAGTTTATCCTCGACAGGACTCACAGATACGCAGTATTTT,CASSLSSTGLTDTQYF
TRBJ1-6,NA,NA,TRBV6-2/TRBV6-3,TGTGCCAGCAGTTACCGTACAGGAGCTAATTCACCCCTCCACTTT,CASSYRTGANSPLHF
TRBJ2-7,TRBD1,NA,TRBV7-2,TGTGCCAGCAGCTTAGTTCAGGGGGCGGTCGAGCAGTACTTC,CASSLVQGAVEQYF
TRBJ1-2,NA,NA,TRBV12-3/TRBV12-4,TGTGCCAGCCATCCCCCCGGGGGCAGAGGCTACACCTTC,CASHPPGGRGYTF
TRBJ1-4,NA,NA,TRBV11-2,TGTGCCAGCAGCCCAGGATTTTATGAAAAACTGTTTTTT,CASSPGFYEKLFF
TRBJ1-5,TRBD1,NA,TRBV5-8,TGTGCCAGCAGCTGGACAGGGGGTAATCAGCCCCAGCATTTT,CASSWTGGNQPQHF
TRBJ2-1,TRBD2,NA,TRBV7-7,TGTGCTAGCAGCTTAGGACTAGCGGGGGAGGGCAATGAGCAGTTCTTC,CASSLGLAGEGNEQFF
TRBJ2-1,NA,once,TRBV12-3/TRBV12-4,TGTGCCAGCAGTTTAGCGTTTGAGCAGTTCTTC,CASSLAFEQFF
TRBJ2-2,TRBD1,NA,TRBV3-1/TRBV3-2,TGTGCCAGCAGCCCGGACAGGGTCGGGGAGCTGTTTTTT,CASSPDRVGELFF
TRBJ1-1,NA,NA,TRBV18,TGTGCCAGCGCGACGCTGGGGGGGCCGTACACTGAAGCTTTCTTT,CASATLGGPYTEAFF
TRBJ1-1,NA,NA,TRBV5-6,TGTGCCAGCAGCTTGAACATGGGACCTGAAGCTTTCTTT,CASSLNMGPEAFF
TRBJ1-3,NA,NA,TRBV10-2,TGCGCCAGCACCCCAAGGGGACGGGGAAACACCATATATTTT,CASTPRGRGNTIYF
TRBJ2-1,TRBD2,NA,TRBV6-1,TGTGCCAGCAGTGAGTCGGGACTAGCGAATGAGCAGTTCTTC,CASSESGLANEQFF
TRBJ1-2,TRBD1,NA,TRBV5-1,TGCGCCAGCAGCTTGAGTACAGGGGACTATGGCTACACCTTC,CASSLSTGDYGYTF
TRBJ2-7,NA,NA,TRBV18,TGTGCCAGCTCACAGGGGGGGGACTACGAGCAGTACTTC,CASSQGGDYEQYF
TRBJ1-2,NA,NA,TRBV5-1,TGCGCCAGCAGCGTAGACAGAGGCGGCTACACCTTC,CASSVDRGGYTF